The 27 T cell receptor beta chains reported below all come from one sample, sequenced in a study of T cells in women clearing cervical HPV infection. Here immunoSEQ multiplex PCR was the method, and the copy in TCRdb shows in-frame clones only, minus some. The sample table includes 18,000 or so clones. The specimen was blood buffy coat. Receptors originate from a woman aged 18 to 75 with a cervical HPV16 infection that either progressed to CIN3+ or cleared (not recorded which).

Notes on this clone: The read ends 3 residues early relative to the CDR3; the germline J gene fills the gap. V and J are TRBV24-1 and TRBJ1-2; D is perhaps TRBD1 (6 bases). Trimming took 3 bases from V and 3 from J, leaving 13 bases between them. The V gene's germline CDR1 is KGHDR and CDR2 SFDVKD. The CDR3 sequence is 15 residues long. This chain's CDR3 is CATSDPGQSDYGYTF. CDR3 DNA, as far as it was read: TGTGCCACCAGTGATCCCGGACAGTCGGACTATGGC.

Concerning this clone itself: The CDR3 goes on 3 residues after the read ends, and that part is filled in from the germline J gene. The chain is built from TRBV7-8 and TRBJ2-7; D gene ambiguous. The CDR3 has 13 residues. Germline-derived CDR1 and CDR2 are SGHVS and FQNEAQ. V lost 2 bases and J 3 bases, leaving 8 bases between the germline ends. The CDR3 DNA, read in part, is TGTGCCAGCAGCTTATCGCCGGTCTACGAG. Amino acids: CASSLSPVYE. The entire CDR3 protein reads CASSLSPVYEQYF.

For this clone: The read comes to an end 3 residues before the CDR3 does, leaving the germline J gene to fill in the end. This sequence joins TRBV19 and TRBJ1-1; no firm D call. Trimming took 4 bases from V and 3 from J, leaving 15 bases between them. The CDR3 extends over 15 amino acids. CDR1 LNHDA and CDR2 SQIVND come from the germline V gene (reference sequence). CDR3 protein: CASSTRVPSDTEAFF. The CDR3 DNA, read in part, is TGTGCCAGTAGTACCCGGGTGCCCAGCGACACTGAA.

In regard to this clone: The read ends 3 residues before the CDR3 terminus; that terminus is restored from the germline J gene. The rearrangement links TRBV2 to TRBJ2-1; D perhaps matches TRBD1 (5 bases). The germline CDR1 and CDR2 sequences are SNHLY and FYNNEI. There are 14 residues in the CDR3. V was cut by 7 bases and J by 3 bases, with 13 bases left in between. CDR3 DNA (partial): TGTGCCAGCAAGGGAAGGGGCGTCTACAATGAG. The encoded protein is CASKGRGVYNE. The complete CDR3 protein is CASKGRGVYNEQFF. Complete variable domain (other parts from reference TRBV2 and TRBJ2-1): EPEVTQTPSHQVTQMGQEVILRCVPISNHLYFYWYRQILGQKVEFLVSFYNNEISEKSEIFDDQFSVERPDGSNFTLKIRSTKLEDSAMYFCASKGRGVYNEQFFGPGTRLTVL.

A word on this clone: The CDR3 end lies 3 residues beyond the end of the read and is filled in from the germline J gene. The chain employs TRBV2 and TRBJ1-4; possible D gene TRBD1, 5 bases. The V and J ends lost 6 bases and 8 bases respectively, with 13 bases between them. The CDR3 totals 13 residues. The germline CDR1 and CDR2 sequences are SNHLY and FYNNEI. The CDR3 loop reads CASRTDSSEKLFF. The sequenced part of the CDR3 DNA is TGTGCCAGCAGAACAGACAGCTCGGAAAAA.

Notes on this clone: The read ends 3 residues early relative to the CDR3; the germline J gene fills the gap. This rearrangement joins TRBV19 to TRBJ1-1, with D tentatively TRBD1 (5 bases). V lost 4 bases and J 1 base, leaving 19 bases between the germline ends. Germline assignment: CDR1 LNHDA and CDR2 SQIVND (reference sequence). CDR3 length: 17 amino acids. The DNA read from the CDR3 is TGTGCCAGTAGTAACGTCGGGCGGCAGGGAAAGAACACTGAA. Protein: CASSNVGRQGKNTE. The full CDR3 is CASSNVGRQGKNTEAFF.

Points on this clone: The read ends 3 residues shy of where the CDR3 ends; the end is completed using the germline J gene. The chain employs TRBV10-2 and TRBJ1-2; D is undetermined. In germline, CDR1 is WSHSY, CDR2 SAAADI. The CDR3 has 13 residues. The germline V and J ends were trimmed by 4 bases and 4 bases, with 10 bases remaining between them. CDR3 region: CASSGSLPYGYTF. The part of the CDR3 DNA that was read is TGCGCCAGCAGTGGTAGCTTACCCTATGGC.

A word on this clone: The read stops 3 residues short of the end of the CDR3; the missing end is completed from the germline J gene. V and J are TRBV28 and TRBJ1-5, with a tentative D call TRBD1 (5 bases). Deletions cut 6 bases from V and 1 base from J, with 16 bases between. The germline CDR1 and CDR2 sequences are MDHEN and SYDVKM. CDR3 length equals 16 residues. CDR3 sequence: CASRPGKRGSNQPQHF. The part of the CDR3 DNA that was read is TGTGCCAGCAGACCAGGGAAAAGGGGAAGCAATCAGCCC.

For this clone: The read finishes 3 residues shy of the CDR3 end, and the germline J gene is used to complete it. The chain combines TRBV9 with TRBJ2-5, with a tentative D call TRBD1 (5 bases). The CDR3 contains 12 residues. Germline values: CDR1 SGDLS, CDR2 YYNGEE. The V end lost 3 bases, the J end lost 5 bases, and 8 bases lay between the germline ends. CDR3 amino acids: CASSAGFETQYF. The CDR3 bases that were read are TGTGCCAGCAGCGCAGGGTTTGAGACC.

Concerning this clone: The read falls 3 residues short of the CDR3 end, and the missing part is taken from the germline J gene. V gene TRBV5-1 combines with J gene TRBJ2-7; 7 bases line up with TRBD2. Germline V gives CDR1 SGHRS, CDR2 YFSETQ. V trimming: 4 bases; J trimming: 6 bases; junction bases outside the gene matches: 13. This CDR3 has 15 amino acids. The sequenced CDR3 bases are TGCGCCAGCAGCGTTGGGGGGGATTGGTCTCGCGAG. It codes for CASSVGGDWSRE. The whole CDR3 region reads CASSVGGDWSREQYF.

About this clone: The DNA ends 3 residues before the CDR3 does, and the rest of the CDR3 is filled in from the germline J gene. This chain uses TRBV2 with TRBJ1-2; 9 nucleotides match TRBD1. The length of the CDR3 is 16 residues. With V trimmed by 3 bases and J by 1 base, 6 bases remained unmatched. CDR1 and CDR2 from the germline V gene are SNHLY and FYNNEI. The sequenced CDR3 bases are TGTGCCAGCAGTGAGGGACAGGGTTTCCTTAACTATGGC. Translating it yields CASSEGQGFLNYG. The entire CDR3 reads CASSEGQGFLNYGYTF. Combining the CDR3 with reference TRBV2 and TRBJ1-2 gives the whole variable domain EPEVTQTPSHQVTQMGQEVILRCVPISNHLYFYWYRQILGQKVEFLVSFYNNEISEKSEIFDDQFSVERPDGSNFTLKIRSTKLEDSAMYFCASSEGQGFLNYGYTFGSGTRLTVV.

As regards this clone: The CDR3 goes on 3 residues after the read ends, and that part is filled in from the germline J gene. V gene TRBV11-2 combines with J gene TRBJ2-2, with 12 bases fitting TRBD1. In germline, CDR1 is SGHAT, CDR2 FQNNGV. This CDR3 region has 15 residues. Trimming at V came to 5 bases and at J to 7 bases, leaving 5 bases not matched to a gene. CDR3 sequence reads: CASSPGTGGGGELFF. The part of the CDR3 DNA that was read is TGTGCCAGCAGCCCTGGGACAGGGGGCGGCGGGGAG.

Concerning this clone: The CDR3 end falls 3 residues outside the read, so it is completed with the germline J gene. J is TRBJ2-7 and V is TRBV5-1; 10 nucleotides align to TRBD2. Germline V gene lookup returns CDR1 SGHRS and CDR2 YFSETQ. The CDR3 loop spans 17 amino acids. The ends lost 2 bases at V and 2 bases at J; junction bases unmatched: 10. The covered CDR3 bases are TGCGCCAGCAGCTTTGGGCTAGCGGGAGTTGGGACCTACGAG. This translates into CASSFGLAGVGTYE. The entire CDR3 sequence reads CASSFGLAGVGTYEQYF.

Considering frequency, this clone is medium-sized (0.01 to 0.1%). The read terminates 3 residues ahead of where the CDR3 ends, so the germline J gene completes it. The gene calls are TRBV5-1 and TRBJ2-3; TRBD2 matches 13 bases. Germline V gives CDR1 SGHRS, CDR2 YFSETQ. There are 19 residues in the CDR3. Germline trimming cut 4 bases from V and 5 bases from J; bases unmatched to any gene: 16. The sequenced part of the CDR3 DNA is TGCGCCAGCAGCCCCGTCCTCGGACTAGCGGGGGCCGGGGAAGATACG. Translation gives CASSPVLGLAGAGEDT. The entire CDR3 reads CASSPVLGLAGAGEDTQYF.

As concerns this clone: The sequenced fragment ends 3 residues before the CDR3 boundary, so the rest is inferred from the germline J gene. The chain employs TRBV6-2 or TRBV6-3 and TRBJ2-3; D might be TRBD2 (6 bases). The CDR3 extends over 15 amino acids. The V end was cut by 8 bases, the J end by 1 base, with 16 bases between. Germline V CDR1 and CDR2: MNHEY, SVGEGT. The sequenced CDR3 bases are TGTGCCAGCTTGCAGTGGGGGGACGGCACAGATACG. It codes for CASLQWGDGTDT. From start to end, the CDR3 is CASLQWGDGTDTQYF.

As for this clone: From the germline J gene comes the end of the CDR3, since the read stops 3 residues before it. V gene TRBV14 combines with J gene TRBJ2-4; perhaps TRBD1 as D (5 bases). The V end was cut by 4 bases, the J end by 9 bases, with 22 bases between. CDR1 is SGHDN and CDR2 is FVKESK in the germline V gene. The CDR3 extends over 16 amino acids. Incomplete CDR3 DNA: TGTGCCAGCAGCCCCGGCCAGACAGTTTACCCGGGCATT. This encodes CASSPGQTVYPGI. The whole CDR3 sequence reads CASSPGQTVYPGIQYF.

Concerning this clone itself: The read gets to within 3 residues of the CDR3 end, and the germline J gene fills in the rest. The chain joins TRBV2 to TRBJ1-2; D perhaps matches TRBD1 (6 bases). V was shortened by 4 bases and J by 5 bases, with 11 bases between the two germline ends. The germline gives CDR1 SNHLY, CDR2 FYNNEI. The CDR3 sequence is 13 residues long. The CDR3 is CASSVKQGYGYTF. CDR3 DNA, as far as it was read: TGTGCCAGCAGTGTGAAGCAGGGGTATGGC.

A note on this clone: The DNA ends 3 residues before the CDR3 does, and the rest of the CDR3 is filled in from the germline J gene. V usage is TRBV7-2 and J usage is TRBJ1-4, with no clear D. Between the trimmed V and J ends, which lost 3 bases and 8 bases, there was a span of 10 bases. The CDR3 totals 13 residues. CDR1 and CDR2 from the germline V gene are SGHTA and FQGNSA. CDR3 DNA, as far as it was read: TGTGCCAGCAGCTTGAAGGGTAACGAAAAA. Protein sequence: CASSLKGNEK. The whole CDR3 protein is CASSLKGNEKLFF.

On this clone itself: The read comes to an end 3 residues before the CDR3 does, leaving the germline J gene to fill in the end. V and J are TRBV2 and TRBJ1-2; no firm D call. The CDR3 consists of 13 residues. V was pared by 4 bases and J by 3 bases, with 9 bases between. Germline values: CDR1 SNHLY, CDR2 FYNNEI. The CDR3: CASSVAGDYGYTF. Incomplete CDR3 DNA: TGTGCCAGCAGTGTTGCAGGAGACTATGGC.

With respect to this clone: The read ends 3 residues shy of where the CDR3 ends; the end is completed using the germline J gene. This chain uses TRBV4-1 with TRBJ2-3; TRBD1 might be the D (5 bases). CDR1 and CDR2 (germline): MGHRA, YSYEKL. The CDR3 extends over 13 amino acids. The V gene lost 0 bases and the J gene lost 4 bases, with 5 bases spanning the gap. The DNA read from the CDR3 is TGCGCCAGCAGCCAAGAAGGGGCAGATACG. It specifies CASSQEGADT. The complete CDR3 protein is CASSQEGADTQYF.

A remark on this clone: The read terminates 3 residues ahead of where the CDR3 ends, so the germline J gene completes it. The V call is TRBV28, the J call TRBJ2-7; 7 bases fit TRBD1. Germline lookup yields CDR1 MDHEN and CDR2 SYDVKM. The trim removed 6 bases at V and 2 bases at J, leaving 13 bases unmatched. The CDR3 runs to 16 residues. CDR3: CASSSTTGTDTYEQYF. Incomplete CDR3 DNA: TGTGCCAGCAGCTCGACAACCGGGACAGATACCTACGAG.

On this clone: Sequencing ends 3 residues short of the CDR3 end; the germline J gene provides the rest. The V and J genes are TRBV30 and TRBJ1-5, with D possibly TRBD1 on 6 matching bases. The germline V and J ends were trimmed by 3 bases and 9 bases, with 18 bases remaining between them. This CDR3 contains 14 residues. Germline-derived CDR1 and CDR2 are GTSNPN and SVGIG (reference sequence). This CDR3 is CAWRGGAGGGPQHF. The sequenced part of the CDR3 DNA is TGTGCCTGGAGGGGGGGGGCAGGCGGCGGGCCC.

For this clone: The sequenced fragment ends 3 residues before the CDR3 boundary, so the rest is inferred from the germline J gene. J is TRBJ2-7 and V is TRBV28, with 10 positions matching TRBD2. The junction had 8 bases not matched to a gene; V was cut back by 7 bases and J by 5 bases. Per the germline V gene, CDR1 is MDHEN and CDR2 is SYDVKM. This CDR3 spans 14 amino acids. The CDR3 reads CASTSASGGHEQYF. The part of the CDR3 DNA that was read is TGTGCCAGCACTTCGGCTAGCGGGGGCCACGAG.

With respect to this clone: The read stops 3 residues short of the end of the CDR3; the missing end is completed from the germline J gene. The gene calls are TRBV18 and TRBJ1-1; D perhaps matches TRBD1 (6 bases). CDR3 length: 15 amino acids. The germline V gene has CDR1 KGHSH and CDR2 LQKENI. The V end lost 2 bases, the J end lost 5 bases, and 15 bases lay between the germline ends. The sequenced CDR3 bases are TGTGCCAGCTCACCAGGCGAAACAGGGTTAACTGAA. Encoded protein: CASSPGETGLTE. The entire CDR3 is CASSPGETGLTEAFF.

About this clone: The CDR3 extends 3 residues past the end of the read, so its final part is completed from the germline J gene. The gene calls are TRBV5-1 and TRBJ2-5; 7 bases agree with TRBD2. Trimming at V came to 0 bases and at J to 3 bases, leaving 2 bases not matched to a gene. CDR1 SGHRS and CDR2 YFSETQ come from the germline V gene. The CDR3 is 14 residues long. Incomplete CDR3 DNA: TGCGCCAGCAGCTTGGCCAGCGGGGAAGAGACC. Amino acid sequence: CASSLASGEET. The whole CDR3 protein is CASSLASGEETQYF.

This clone ranks as medium-sized in terms of frequency. With the read ending 3 residues before the CDR3 end, the germline J gene is used to fill in that end. The V and J genes are TRBV20-1 and TRBJ2-3; the D is unclear. This CDR3 is built from 14 residues. Germline values: CDR1 DFQATT, CDR2 SNEGSKA (reference sequence). Trimming cost V 3 bases and J 1 base, with 11 bases left between them. The CDR3 bases that were read are TGCAGTGCTAGGAGTCTAGTTGGCACAGATACG. Translating it yields CSARSLVGTDT. The full CDR3 protein is CSARSLVGTDTQYF.

As concerns this clone: The read ends 3 residues early relative to the CDR3; the germline J gene fills the gap. This rearrangement joins TRBV30 to TRBJ2-5; TRBD2 aligns across 14 bases. The germline V gene has CDR1 GTSNPN and CDR2 SVGIG (reference sequence). The CDR3 covers 16 residues. The trim removed 5 bases at V and 4 bases at J, leaving 9 bases unmatched. The CDR3 bases that were read are TGTGCCTGGGCCTCCGGGACTAGCGGGAGCGGAGAGACC. Its protein is CAWASGTSGSGET. The full CDR3 is CAWASGTSGSGETQYF.